These T cell receptor beta chains were read from a single sample in a study of CDR3 diversity in severe acne. MiXCR was run by TCRdb on the PCR reads, yielding one entry per CDR3 protein. The sample records 90,000 or so distinct CDR3 sequences, about half being singletons. The specimen sequenced was blood. The receptors come from a male donor in good health, serving as a control. Both conserved end residues are part of each CDR3.

V: TRBV29-1; J: TRBJ2-1; CDR3: CSSQTSVYFCAISDRDSFNEQFF
V: TRBV24-1; J: TRBJ1-5; CDR3: CATGTGISNQPQHF
V: TRBV5-1; J: TRBJ1-1; CDR3: CASRVGGTEAFF
V: TRBV12-3/TRBV12-4; J: TRBJ2-7; CDR3: CASSYYILAGGPYEQYF
V: TRBV7-7; J: TRBJ1-1; CDR3: CASSFPQGAGTEAFF
V: TRBV25-1; J: TRBJ1-4; CDR3: CASSAWADRDEKLFF
V: TRBV12-3/TRBV12-4; J: TRBJ2-2; CDR3: CASSVRRSNTGELFF
V: TRBV24-1; J: TRBJ2-6; CDR3: CATSNRTPSSGANVLTF
V: TRBV9; J: TRBJ1-1; CDR3: CASSVAGGNTEAFF
V: TRBV12-3/TRBV12-4; J: TRBJ1-5; CDR3: CASSRSGFDQPQHF
V: TRBV9; J: TRBJ2-1; CDR3: CASSAAKGTDYNEQFF
V: TRBV6-6; J: TRBJ2-3; CDR3: CASSSWTANTQYF
V: TRBV2; J: TRBJ2-7; CDR3: CASSSGFTSGRAYEQYF
V: TRBV20-1; J: TRBJ2-2; CDR3: CSARGLAGGNTGELFF
V: TRBV7-9; J: TRBJ2-3; CDR3: CASSEERGHLTDTQYF
V: TRBV11-2; J: TRBJ2-7; CDR3: CASSLASPYEQYF
V: TRBV20-1; J: TRBJ1-6; CDR3: CSAGQGRLVHF
V: TRBV19; J: TRBJ1-6; CDR3: CASNPRANSPLHF
V: TRBV24-1; J: TRBJ1-5; CDR3: CATSDTTGDSNQPQHF
V: TRBV6-5; J: TRBJ2-3; CDR3: CASSLGAAGGPRDTQYF
V: TRBV20-1; J: TRBJ1-1; CDR3: CTSDQNTEAFF
V: TRBV5-6; J: TRBJ2-7; CDR3: CASSFQVLEQYF
V: TRBV7-9; J: TRBJ1-4; CDR3: CASSFWTATNEKLFF
V: TRBV20-1; J: TRBJ2-7; CDR3: CSGRTGVYEQYF
V: TRBV6-5; J: TRBJ2-1; CDR3: CATYRDRAPNEQFF
V: TRBV15; J: TRBJ2-5; CDR3: CATSSRLAGVLRETQYF
V: TRBV6-5; J: TRBJ2-7; CDR3: CASSSQRTAYEQYF
V: TRBV10-1; J: TRBJ2-7; CDR3: CASSGCSEQYF
V: TRBV19; J: TRBJ1-4; CDR3: CASSIRASGLFF
V: TRBV20-1; J: TRBJ2-7; CDR3: CSAGTSGSSYEQYF
V: TRBV4-1; J: TRBJ2-1; CDR3: CASSQSNGQSF
V: TRBV13; J: TRBJ1-2; CDR3: CASSRTGNGRQGYTF
V: TRBV9; J: TRBJ2-7; CDR3: CASSEIGTSEQYF
V: TRBV14; J: TRBJ2-1; CDR3: CASSQAGHDNEQFF
V: TRBV6-5; J: TRBJ1-5; CDR3: CASSYLGIQHF
V: TRBV5-1; J: TRBJ2-7; CDR3: CASSWGTDGREQYF
V: TRBV6-5; J: TRBJ2-7; CDR3: CASSYRDRGYEQYF
V: TRBV6-4; J: TRBJ2-3; CDR3: CASSGLASTDTQYF
V: TRBV19; J: TRBJ2-7; CDR3: CASSIASGYYEQYF
V: TRBV12-3/TRBV12-4; J: TRBJ1-5; CDR3: CASSDRGLNQPQHF
V: TRBV6-5; J: TRBJ1-5; CDR3: CASSPGTAYSNRPQHF
V: TRBV19; J: TRBJ2-7; CDR3: CASSIKGGPYEQYF
V: TRBV24-1; J: TRBJ2-1; CDR3: CATSDRTGGRYNEQFF
V: TRBV5-8; J: TRBJ2-7; CDR3: CASSLQGANEQYF
V: TRBV6-9; J: TRBJ2-7; CDR3: CASSYDSGGPNEQYF
V: TRBV2; J: TRBJ1-1; CDR3: CASRGTGEGRTEAFF
V: TRBV6-5; J: TRBJ2-7; CDR3: CASSYSYGLAGVGEQYF
V: TRBV20-1; J: TRBJ1-2; CDR3: CSASDPTGIGGYTF
V: TRBV2; J: TRBJ1-2; CDR3: CASSRQDYGYTF
V: TRBV29-1; J: TRBJ2-1; CDR3: CSVPGTYSYNEQFF
V: TRBV9; J: TRBJ1-1; CDR3: CACSVQGGTEAFF
V: TRBV5-1; J: TRBJ2-3; CDR3: CASSYSGTVVNTDTQYF
V: TRBV5-8; J: TRBJ1-6; CDR3: CASSLVWDSPLHF
V: TRBV24-1; J: TRBJ2-2; CDR3: CATSDGSGAELFF
V: TRBV28; J: TRBJ1-4; CDR3: CASTVPGSLREKLFF